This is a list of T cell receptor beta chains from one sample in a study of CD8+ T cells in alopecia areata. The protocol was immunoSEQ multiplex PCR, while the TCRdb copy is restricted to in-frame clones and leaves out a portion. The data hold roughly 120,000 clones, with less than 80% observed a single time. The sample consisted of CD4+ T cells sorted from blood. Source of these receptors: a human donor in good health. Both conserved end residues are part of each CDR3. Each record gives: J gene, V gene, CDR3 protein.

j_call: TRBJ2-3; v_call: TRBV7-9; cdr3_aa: CASARRGATDTQYF
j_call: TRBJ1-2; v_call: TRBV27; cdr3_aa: CASSSHQAIYGYTF
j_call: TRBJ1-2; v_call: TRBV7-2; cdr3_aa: CASSLVPGGYGYTF
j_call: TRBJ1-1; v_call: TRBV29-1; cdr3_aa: CSVGRGGTNTEAFF
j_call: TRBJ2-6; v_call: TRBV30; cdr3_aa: CAWTPVSGANVLTF
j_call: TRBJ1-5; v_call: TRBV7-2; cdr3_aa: CASSLALSNQPQHF
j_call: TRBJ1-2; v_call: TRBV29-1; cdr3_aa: CSAAGGVRGYTF
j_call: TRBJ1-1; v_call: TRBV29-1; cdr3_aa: CSVEERTEAFF
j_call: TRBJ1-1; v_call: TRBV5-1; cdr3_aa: CASSLGQGAFSTEAFF
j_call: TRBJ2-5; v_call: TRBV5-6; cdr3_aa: CASSLGQETQYF
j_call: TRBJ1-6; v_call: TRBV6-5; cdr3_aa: CASSYSGRSPLHF
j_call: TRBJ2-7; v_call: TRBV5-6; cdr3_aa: CASGLAGANEQYF
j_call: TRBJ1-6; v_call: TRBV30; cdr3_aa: CACYPRASPLHF
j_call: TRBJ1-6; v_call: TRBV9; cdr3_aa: CASSGGQGTTNSPLHF
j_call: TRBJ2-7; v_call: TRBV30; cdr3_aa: CAWSYPPRWTATYEQYF
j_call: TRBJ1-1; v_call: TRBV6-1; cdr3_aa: CASSTATGVEAFF
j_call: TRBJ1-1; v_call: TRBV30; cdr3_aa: CAWTKGPVGTEAFF
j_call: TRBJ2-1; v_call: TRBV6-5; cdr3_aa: CASRRNDEQFF
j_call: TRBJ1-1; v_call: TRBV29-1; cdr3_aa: CSVEDGGTEAFF
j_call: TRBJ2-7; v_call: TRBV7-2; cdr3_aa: CASSSYHYEQYF
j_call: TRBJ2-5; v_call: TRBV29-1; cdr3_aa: CSVVLAGIRQETQYF
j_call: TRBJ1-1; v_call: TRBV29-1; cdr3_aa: CSVDGRVRTEAFF
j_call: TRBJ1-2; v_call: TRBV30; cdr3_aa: CAWSHRVSGDYGYTF
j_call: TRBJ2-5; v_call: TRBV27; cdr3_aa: CASSFRQGQETQYF
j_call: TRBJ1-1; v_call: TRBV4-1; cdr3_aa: CASSQVLRSEAFF
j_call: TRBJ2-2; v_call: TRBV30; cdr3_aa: CAWKLSWELFF
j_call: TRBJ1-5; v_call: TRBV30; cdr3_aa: CAWSADREPQHF
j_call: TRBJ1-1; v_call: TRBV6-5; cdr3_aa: CASRVNGFEAFF
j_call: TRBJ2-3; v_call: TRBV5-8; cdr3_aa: CASSRPGTGADTQYF
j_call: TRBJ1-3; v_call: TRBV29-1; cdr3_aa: CSGYSSGNTIYF
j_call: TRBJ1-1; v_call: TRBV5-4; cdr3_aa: CASSGRTGEVTEAFF
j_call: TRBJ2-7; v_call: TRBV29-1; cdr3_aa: CSVRQGTYEQYF
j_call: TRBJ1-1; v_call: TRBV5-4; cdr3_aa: CASSLAGTGGYYTEAFF
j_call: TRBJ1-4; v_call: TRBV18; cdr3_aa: CASSAWDSSSGKLFF
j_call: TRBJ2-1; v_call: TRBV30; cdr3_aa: CAWSSGGAYGNEQFF
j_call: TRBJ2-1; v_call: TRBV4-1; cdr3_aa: CASSQALLAGGRVEQFF
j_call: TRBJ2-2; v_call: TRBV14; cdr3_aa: CASSVDSGELFF
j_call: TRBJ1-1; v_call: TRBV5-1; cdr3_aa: CASSFGPSNTEAFF
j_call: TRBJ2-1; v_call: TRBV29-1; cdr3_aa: CSAGAGAGNEQFF
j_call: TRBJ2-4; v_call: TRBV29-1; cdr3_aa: CSVEDRGQGAYIQYF
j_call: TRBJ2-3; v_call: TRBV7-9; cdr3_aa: CASSSLSASTDTQYF
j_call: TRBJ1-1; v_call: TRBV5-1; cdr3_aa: CASSEVMNTEAFF
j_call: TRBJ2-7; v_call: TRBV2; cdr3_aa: CASRMTGSSYEQYF
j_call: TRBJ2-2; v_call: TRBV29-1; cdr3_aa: CSVEGVRAGELFF
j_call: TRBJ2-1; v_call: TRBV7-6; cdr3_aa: CASSQRTSGGSSYNEQFF
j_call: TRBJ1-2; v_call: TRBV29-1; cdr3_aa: CSAQTDLYGYTF
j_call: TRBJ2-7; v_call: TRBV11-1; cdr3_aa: CASSFAGRHEQYF
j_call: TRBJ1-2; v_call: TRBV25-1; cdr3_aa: CASSGPGQVYGYTF
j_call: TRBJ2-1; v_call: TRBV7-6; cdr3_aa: CASSLGLRTSNEQFF
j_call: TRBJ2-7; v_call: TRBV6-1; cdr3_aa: CASSEEGGTGSSYEQYF
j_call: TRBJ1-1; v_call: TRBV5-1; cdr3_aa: CASSLAGTGSKGFF
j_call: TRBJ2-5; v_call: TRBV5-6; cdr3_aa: CASSLAGKETQYF
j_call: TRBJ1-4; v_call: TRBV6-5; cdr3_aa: CASSGTSRNEKLFF
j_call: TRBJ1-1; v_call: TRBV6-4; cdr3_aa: CASSEWGRGEAFF
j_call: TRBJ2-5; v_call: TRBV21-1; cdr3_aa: CASSKLTETQYF